This T cell receptor beta chain stems from a study of blood T cell repertoires in COVID-19. At the level of the study: Sites in the United States, Italy and Spain provided acute and convalescent COVID-19 samples. Sources were T cells, B-cell-depleted T cells, or PBMCs; the material itself was cDNA or gDNA.

With 0 bases clipped from V and 5 bases from J, the junction kept 6 bases outside the gene matches. The CDR3 spans 15 residues. Looked up from germline, CDR1 is LGHDT and CDR2 is YNNKEL (reference sequence). As processed by the authors: Nucleated cell number was recorded as an estimate derived from reference gene primer amplification. Method: immunoSEQ multiplex PCR; TCRdb's copy keeps in-frame clones and lacks some. That table supplies the V and J calls and clone size; D and trimming were determined from the DNA. The table has around 100,000 clones, approximately 87% seen once. The chain employs TRBV3-1 (or the pseudogene TRBV3-2) and TRBJ2-5; 7 positions agree with TRBD2. The material sequenced was peripheral blood. This receptor was taken from a human donor in a cohort sampled during active COVID-19. CDR3 coding DNA: TGTGCCAGCAGCCAAGACGCGGGGGTGGGGGAGACCCAGTACTTC. Translation: CASSQDAGVGETQYF.